These 24 T cell receptor beta chains share one sample of origin, sequenced in a study of identical twins. TCRdb re-called the 5' RACE reads through MiXCR, storing one row per CDR3 protein. Of some 250,000 distinct CDR3 sequences detected, approximately 5.9% appear once; the ten largest clones hold less than 15%. These data also formed part of another study, on T cells expressing NK-cell markers.

Material for sequencing was CD8+ T cells sorted from blood. These receptors were taken from a woman aged 18-29 years in good health.

In this sample, this clonotype turned up a few times. V and J are TRBV6-1 and TRBJ1-1; D gene unclear. The CDR3 spans 15 residues. Trimming took 2 bases from V and 3 from J, leaving 13 bases between them. Germline CDR1 is MNHNS and CDR2 is SASEGT. The CDR3 is CASSESRTLHTEAFF. The CDR3 DNA follows: TGTGCCAGCAGTGAATCAAGAACCCTCCACACTGAAGCTTTCTTT.

This clonotype was counted at least ten times. This chain links TRBV5-5 with TRBJ2-5; 8 bases are shared with TRBD1. V gave up 0 bases and J gave up 4 bases; unmatched junction bases: 5. This CDR3 has 15 residues. Germline-derived CDR1 and CDR2 are SGHKS and YYEKEE (reference sequence). The chain's CDR3 is CASSLEGQVRETQYF. The CDR3 nucleotides read TGTGCCAGCAGCTTGGAGGGACAGGTCAGAGAGACCCAGTACTTC.

This clonotype was counted ten times or more. This chain uses TRBV7-9 with TRBJ2-7, with 9 positions matching TRBD2. This CDR3 has 14 residues. The J segment lost 3 bases and the V segment lost 5 bases, leaving 5 bases of the junction unmatched. CDR1 is SEHNR, CDR2 FQNEAQ, per germline (reference sequence). The CDR3 DNA reads as TGTGCCAGCAGCCCAGGACTAGCGATCTACGAGCAGTACTTC. Translated: CASSPGLAIYEQYF.

This clonotype was seen at least ten times. The genes are TRBV12-3 or TRBV12-4 and TRBJ2-5; D is uncertain. V was shortened by 6 bases and J by 4 bases, with 15 bases between the two germline ends. The CDR3 has 14 amino acids. Here the CDR3 DNA reads TGTGCCAGCAGGCCGGACGGGTGGAGAGAGACCCAGTACTTC. Translated: CASRPDGWRETQYF.

This clonotype was observed at least ten times. This chain uses TRBV11-2 with TRBJ1-5; a possible D gene is TRBD1 (5 bases). The germline V and J ends were trimmed by 3 bases and 3 bases, with 15 bases remaining between them. Germline V lookup: CDR1 SGHAT, CDR2 FQNNGV. The CDR3 has 16 residues. This CDR3 is CASSFGRGGANQPQHF. The DNA of the CDR3 is TGTGCCAGCAGCTTCGGACGGGGAGGGGCCAATCAGCCCCAGCATTTT.

This clonotype has only a few counts. The CDR3 here is CASSYSAGKQFF. DNA for the CDR3: TGTGCCAGCAGTTACTCAGCGGGAAAGCAGTTCTTC. J is TRBJ2-1 and V is TRBV6-5; 7 bases map to TRBD2. Germline V CDR1 and CDR2: MNHEY, SVGAGI. CDR3 length equals 12 residues. The junction had 1 base not matched to a gene; V was cut back by 0 bases and J by 11 bases.

The rearrangement uses TRBV9 and TRBJ2-7; 8 bases are shared with TRBD1. The CDR3 is made up of 15 amino acids. Germline-derived CDR1 and CDR2 are SGDLS and YYNGEE. V shed 4 bases, J shed 2 bases, and the junction held 8 bases outside the gene matches. CDR3 in amino acids: CASSPKDRVAYEQYF. CDR3 in DNA: TGTGCCAGCAGCCCAAAGGACAGGGTGGCCTACGAGCAGTACTTC.

This clonotype appeared a few times. V gene TRBV15 combines with J gene TRBJ1-4; the D gene is possibly TRBD1 (5 bases). CDR3 size: 15 residues. V shed 0 bases and J shed 11 bases, with 16 bases lying between them. CDR1 LNHNV and CDR2 YYDKDF come from the germline V gene (reference sequence). The CDR3 here is CATSRDRASGAKLFF. In DNA, the CDR3 is TGTGCCACCAGCAGAGATAGGGCATCCGGGGCTAAACTGTTTTTT. The full variable domain, in which reference TRBV15 and TRBJ1-4 provide the parts outside the CDR3, is DAMVIQNPRYQVTQFGKPVTLSCSQTLNHNVMYWYQQKSSQAPKLLFHYYDKDFNNEADTPDNFQSRRPNTSFCFLDIRSPGLGDTAMYLCATSRDRASGAKLFFGSGTQLSVL.

In this sample, this clonotype turned up a few times. V gene TRBV7-6 combines with J gene TRBJ2-3; perhaps TRBD1 as D (6 bases). CDR3 length: 16 residues. V was clipped by 4 bases and J by 4 bases, with 18 bases between them. Per the germline V gene, CDR1 is SGHVS and CDR2 is FNYEAQ. The CDR3 loop is CASSSFTGSFADTQYF. CDR3 in DNA: TGTGCCAGCAGCTCATTTACAGGGTCCTTCGCAGATACGCAGTATTTT.

This clonotype has ten or more counts. The genes are TRBV5-1 and TRBJ2-7; 9 bases agree with TRBD2. Germline lookup yields CDR1 SGHRS and CDR2 YFSETQ. V dropped 3 bases and J dropped 0; count of bases not matched to a gene: 4. The CDR3 has 15 amino acids. The chain's CDR3 is CASSSTSGNSYEQYF. CDR3 coding DNA: TGCGCCAGCAGCTCGACTAGCGGTAACTCCTACGAGCAGTACTTC. The entire variable domain, with the rest obtained from reference TRBV5-1 and TRBJ2-7, is as follows: KAGVTQTPRYLIKTRGQQVTLSCSPISGHRSVSWYQQTPGQGLQFLFEYFSETQRNKGNFPGRFSGRQFSNSRSEMNVSTLELGDSALYLCASSSTSGNSYEQYFGPGTRLTVT.

This clonotype occurred a few times. V is TRBV6-4 and J is TRBJ2-1; 10 nucleotides line up with TRBD2. Germline V lookup: CDR1 MRHNA, CDR2 SNTAGT. There are 15 residues in the CDR3. V dropped 3 bases and J dropped 9; count of bases not matched to a gene: 8. The CDR3 region has the DNA TGTGCCAGCAGTGAACGGCTAGCGGGAGACTCTGAGCAGTTCTTC. It encodes CASSERLAGDSEQFF.

This clonotype has only a few counts. The V and J genes are TRBV5-1 and TRBJ2-2; the D gene is possibly TRBD2 (7 bases). CDR1 SGHRS and CDR2 YFSETQ come from the germline V gene. V was clipped by 4 bases and J by 4 bases, with 14 bases between them. The CDR3 spans 15 residues. In nucleotides, the CDR3 is TGCGCCAGCAGCAACTACAGGGAGGGCACCGGGGAGCTGTTTTTT. Its translation: CASSNYREGTGELFF.

Ten or more counts support this clonotype. The V and J genes are TRBV5-1 and TRBJ2-7; 12 positions agree with TRBD2. Germline assignment: CDR1 SGHRS and CDR2 YFSETQ. V lost 2 bases, J lost 5 bases, and 5 bases stayed unmatched. The CDR3 is made up of 15 amino acids. The CDR3 loop reads CASSFNPSGRDEQYF. The CDR3 coding sequence is TGCGCCAGCAGCTTCAATCCTAGCGGGAGGGACGAGCAGTACTTC. Full variable domain (outside the CDR3, taken from reference TRBV5-1 and TRBJ2-7): KAGVTQTPRYLIKTRGQQVTLSCSPISGHRSVSWYQQTPGQGLQFLFEYFSETQRNKGNFPGRFSGRQFSNSRSEMNVSTLELGDSALYLCASSFNPSGRDEQYFGPGTRLTVT.

This clonotype was seen many times. The V call is TRBV12-3 or TRBV12-4, the J call TRBJ2-2; D unclear. V was clipped by 1 base and J by 6 bases, with 15 bases between them. The CDR3 has 16 residues. CDR3 amino acids: CASSLDGGGSAGELFF. CDR3 DNA: TGTGCCAGCAGTTTAGATGGTGGTGGATCCGCCGGGGAGCTGTTTTTT.

In this sample, this clonotype turned up a few times. The chain carries TRBV12-3 or TRBV12-4 and TRBJ2-7; TRBD2 agrees at 10 bases. The CDR3 is 14 amino acids. J gave up 0 bases and V 5 bases, and 1 base lay outside the gene matches. CDR3 protein: CASSTSGVSYEQYF. As DNA, the CDR3 is TGTGCCAGCAGTACTAGCGGGGTCTCCTACGAGCAGTACTTC.

The chain links TRBV6-6 to TRBJ2-3; D is unresolved. Trimming stripped 10 bases from V and 4 bases from J, with 12 bases between. This CDR3 comprises 12 residues. CDR1 MNHNY and CDR2 SVGAGI come from the germline V gene (reference sequence). CDR3 loop: CATQYLPDTQYF. The CDR3 DNA is TGTGCCACCCAATACTTGCCAGATACGCAGTATTTT.

V gene TRBV7-9 combines with J gene TRBJ2-1; D tentatively fits TRBD1 or TRBD2 (5 bases each). Germline assignment: CDR1 SEHNR and CDR2 FQNEAQ (reference sequence). The CDR3 is made up of 15 amino acids. V lost 7 bases, J lost 12 bases, and 25 bases lay in between. The CDR3 bases are TGTGCCAGCAAACCCAGGGAGCCTCTCACCGAAGGGCAGTTCTTC. This sequence encodes CASKPREPLTEGQFF.

This clonotype was seen many times. The gene calls are TRBV12-5 and TRBJ2-7; 7 bases fit TRBD2. The CDR3 totals 17 residues. Germline V gives CDR1 LGHNT, CDR2 FRNRAP. J lost 0 bases, V lost 2 bases, and 10 bases had no gene match. For the CDR3, the DNA is TGTGCTAGTGGTTTGCCGGTCGTTGGGACTAACTCCTACGAGCAGTACTTC. This sequence encodes CASGLPVVGTNSYEQYF.

This chain links TRBV7-9 with TRBJ1-1, with 8 positions matching TRBD1. This CDR3 has 15 residues. V was pared by 5 bases and J by 1 base, with 6 bases of the junction left unmatched. The germline V gene encodes CDR1 SEHNR and CDR2 FQNEAQ (reference sequence). The CDR3 loop reads CASSASQGENTEAFF. DNA of the CDR3: TGTGCCAGCAGCGCTTCACAGGGGGAGAACACTGAAGCTTTCTTT.

This clonotype was found a few times. The chain joins TRBV6-2 or TRBV6-3 to TRBJ2-1; D call uncertain. Germline loops: CDR1 MNHEY, CDR2 SVGEGT. V gave up 5 bases and J gave up 6 bases, with 5 bases separating them. The CDR3 is 11 residues long. The CDR3 sequence: CASSGPNEQFF. For the CDR3, the DNA is TGTGCCAGCAGTGGACCCAATGAGCAGTTCTTC.

The V call is TRBV12-3 or TRBV12-4, the J call TRBJ2-3; 9 bases line up with TRBD2. The CDR3 covers 13 residues. Trimming at V came to 6 bases and at J to 5 bases, leaving 3 bases not matched to a gene. Here the CDR3 reads CASRRGGVDTQYF. CDR3 coding DNA: TGTGCCAGCAGGCGGGGGGGCGTAGATACGCAGTATTTT.

V and J are TRBV7-9 and TRBJ1-1; 7 bases fit TRBD1. This CDR3 comprises 16 residues. The J segment lost 1 base and the V segment lost 10 bases, leaving 15 bases of the junction unmatched. The germline CDR1 and CDR2 sequences are SEHNR and FQNEAQ (reference sequence). The CDR3 coding sequence is TGTGCCACCGAGCAGCTGATGGGACAGCAGAACACTGAAGCTTTCTTT. As protein: CATEQLMGQQNTEAFF.

CDR3 amino acids: CASSGGLADQKSPYNEQFF. The CDR3 bases are TGTGCCAGCAGCGGGGGACTAGCGGACCAAAAGAGCCCCTACAATGAGCAGTTCTTC. The chain is built from TRBV13 and TRBJ2-1; 11 positions match TRBD2. The CDR3 extends over 19 amino acids. Germline CDR1 PRHDT, CDR2 FYEKMQ (reference sequence). With 5 bases clipped from V and 2 bases from J, the junction kept 14 bases outside the gene matches. Full variable domain (remainder filled in from reference TRBV13 and TRBJ2-1): AAGVIQSPRHLIKEKRETATLKCYPIPRHDTVYWYQQGPGQDPQFLISFYEKMQSDKGSIPDRFSAQQFSDYHSELNMSSLELGDSALYFCASSGGLADQKSPYNEQFFGPGTRLTVL.

This clonotype was picked up a small number of times. The rearrangement uses TRBV27 and TRBJ2-5, with D tentatively TRBD2 (6 bases). Trimming took off 4 bases at V and 4 bases at J, with 13 bases between the two ends. There are 14 residues in the CDR3. Germline V CDR1 and CDR2: MNHEY, SMNVEV (reference sequence). CDR3 DNA: TGTGCCAGCAGTTCCGGGACTTTTGGAGAGACCCAGTACTTC. Translation: CASSSGTFGETQYF.